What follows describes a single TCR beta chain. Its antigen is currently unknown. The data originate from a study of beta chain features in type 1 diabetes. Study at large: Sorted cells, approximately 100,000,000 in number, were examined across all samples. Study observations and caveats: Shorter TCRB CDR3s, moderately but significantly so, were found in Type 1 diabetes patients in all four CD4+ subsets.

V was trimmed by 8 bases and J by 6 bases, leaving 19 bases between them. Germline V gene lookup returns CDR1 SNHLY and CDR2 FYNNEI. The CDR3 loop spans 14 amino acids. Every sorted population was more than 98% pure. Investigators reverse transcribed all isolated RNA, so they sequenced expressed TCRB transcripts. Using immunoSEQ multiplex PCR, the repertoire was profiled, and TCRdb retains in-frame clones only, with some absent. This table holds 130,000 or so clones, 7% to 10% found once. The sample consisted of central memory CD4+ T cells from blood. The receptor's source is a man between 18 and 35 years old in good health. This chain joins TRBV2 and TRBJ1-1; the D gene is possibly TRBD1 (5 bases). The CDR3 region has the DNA TGTGCCAGCTGTCCCGACAGCACGGTCCCTGAAGCTTTCTTT. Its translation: CASCPDSTVPEAFF.